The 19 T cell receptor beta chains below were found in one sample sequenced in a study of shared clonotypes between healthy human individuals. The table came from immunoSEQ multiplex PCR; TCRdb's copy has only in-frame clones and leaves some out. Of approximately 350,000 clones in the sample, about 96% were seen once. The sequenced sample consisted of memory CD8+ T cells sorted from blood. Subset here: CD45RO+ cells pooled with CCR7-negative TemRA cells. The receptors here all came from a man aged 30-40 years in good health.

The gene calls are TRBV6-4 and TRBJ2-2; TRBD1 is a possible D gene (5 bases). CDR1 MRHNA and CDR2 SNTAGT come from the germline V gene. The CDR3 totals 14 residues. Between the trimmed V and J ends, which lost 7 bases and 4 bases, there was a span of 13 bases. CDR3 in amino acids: CASKFSRGTGELFF. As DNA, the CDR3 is TGTGCCAGCAAATTCTCTAGGGGCACCGGGGAGCTGTTTTTT.

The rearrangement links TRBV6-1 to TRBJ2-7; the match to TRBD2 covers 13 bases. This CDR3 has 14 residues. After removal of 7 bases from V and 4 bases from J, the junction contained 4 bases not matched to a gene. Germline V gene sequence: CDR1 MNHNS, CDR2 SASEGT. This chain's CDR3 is CASIRTSGSYEQYF. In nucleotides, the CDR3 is TGTGCCAGCATCCGGACTAGCGGGAGTTACGAGCAGTACTTC.

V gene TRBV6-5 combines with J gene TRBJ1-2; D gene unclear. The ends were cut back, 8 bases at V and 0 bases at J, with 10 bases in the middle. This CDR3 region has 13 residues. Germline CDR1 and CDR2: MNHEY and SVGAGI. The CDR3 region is CASRVLSNYGYTF. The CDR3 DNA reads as TGTGCCAGCCGGGTACTTTCTAACTATGGCTACACCTTC.

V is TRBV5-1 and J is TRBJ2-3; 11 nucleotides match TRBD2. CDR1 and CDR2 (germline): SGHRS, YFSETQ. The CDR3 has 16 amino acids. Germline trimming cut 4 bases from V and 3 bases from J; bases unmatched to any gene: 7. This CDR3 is CASSGALAGVTDTQYF. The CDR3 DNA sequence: TGCGCCAGCAGCGGGGCACTAGCGGGAGTAACAGATACGCAGTATTTT.

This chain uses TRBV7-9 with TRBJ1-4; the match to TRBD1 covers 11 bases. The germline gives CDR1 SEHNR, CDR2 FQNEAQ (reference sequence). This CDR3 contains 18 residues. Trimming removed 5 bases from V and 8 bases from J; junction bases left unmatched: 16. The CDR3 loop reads CASSGGQGAFRRGEKLFF. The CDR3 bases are TGTGCCAGCAGCGGCGGACAGGGGGCGTTTAGGAGGGGCGAAAAACTGTTTTTT.

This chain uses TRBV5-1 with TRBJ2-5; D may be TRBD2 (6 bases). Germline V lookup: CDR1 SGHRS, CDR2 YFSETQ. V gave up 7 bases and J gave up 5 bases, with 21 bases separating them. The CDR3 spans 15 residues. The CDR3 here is CASGSVGEARETQYF. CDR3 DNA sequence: TGCGCCAGCGGATCTGTGGGGGAGGCACGGGAGACCCAGTACTTC.

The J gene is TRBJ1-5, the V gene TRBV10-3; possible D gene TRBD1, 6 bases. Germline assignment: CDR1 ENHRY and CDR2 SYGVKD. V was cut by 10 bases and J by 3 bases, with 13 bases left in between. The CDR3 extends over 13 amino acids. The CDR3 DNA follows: TGTGCCACCGGGGGCAGCCTCAATCAGCCCCAGCATTTT. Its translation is CATGGSLNQPQHF.

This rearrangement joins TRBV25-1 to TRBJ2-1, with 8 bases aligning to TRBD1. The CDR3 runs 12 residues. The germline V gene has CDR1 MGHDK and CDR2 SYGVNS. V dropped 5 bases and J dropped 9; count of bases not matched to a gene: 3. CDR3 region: CASSPGTGEQFF. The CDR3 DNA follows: TGTGCCAGCAGTCCCGGGACAGGTGAGCAGTTCTTC.

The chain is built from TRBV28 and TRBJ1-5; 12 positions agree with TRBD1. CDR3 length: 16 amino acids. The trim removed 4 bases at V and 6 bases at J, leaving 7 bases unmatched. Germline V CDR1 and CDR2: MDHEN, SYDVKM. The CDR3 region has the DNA TGTGCCAGCAGTTCCCTGGGACAGGGGGCAGGTCAGCCCCAGCATTTT. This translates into CASSSLGQGAGQPQHF.

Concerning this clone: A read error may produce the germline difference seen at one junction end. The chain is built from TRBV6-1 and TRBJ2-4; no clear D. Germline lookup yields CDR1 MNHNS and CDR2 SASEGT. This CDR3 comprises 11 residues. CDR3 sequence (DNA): TGTGCCAGCGGTGAAGGACGGCTTCAGTACTTC. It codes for CASGEGRLQYF.

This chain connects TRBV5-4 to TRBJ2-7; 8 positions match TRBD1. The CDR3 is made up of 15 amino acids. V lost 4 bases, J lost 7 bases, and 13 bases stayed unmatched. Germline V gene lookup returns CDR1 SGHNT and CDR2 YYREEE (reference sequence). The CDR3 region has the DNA TGTGCCAGCAGCACGACAGGGGCTAGTTCTAGGGAGCAGTACTTC. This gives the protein CASSTTGASSREQYF.

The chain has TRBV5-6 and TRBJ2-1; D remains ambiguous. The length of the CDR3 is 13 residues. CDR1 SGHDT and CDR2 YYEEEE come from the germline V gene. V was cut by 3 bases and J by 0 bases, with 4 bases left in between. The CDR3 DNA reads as TGTGCCAGCAGCTGGGACTCCTACAATGAGCAGTTCTTC. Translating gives CASSWDSYNEQFF.

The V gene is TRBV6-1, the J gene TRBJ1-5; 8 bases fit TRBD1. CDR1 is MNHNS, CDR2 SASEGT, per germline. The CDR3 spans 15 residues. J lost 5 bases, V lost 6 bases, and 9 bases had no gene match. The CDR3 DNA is TGTGCCAGCAGAGAACTGGACAGGGTGGATCAGCCCCAGCATTTT. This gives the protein CASRELDRVDQPQHF.

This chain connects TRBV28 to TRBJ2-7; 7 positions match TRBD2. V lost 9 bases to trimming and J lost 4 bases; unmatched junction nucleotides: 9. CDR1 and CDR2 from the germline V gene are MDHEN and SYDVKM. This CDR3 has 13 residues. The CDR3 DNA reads TGTGCCAGTGGGGAGGGAATCCTATACGAGCAGTACTTC. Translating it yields CASGEGILYEQYF.

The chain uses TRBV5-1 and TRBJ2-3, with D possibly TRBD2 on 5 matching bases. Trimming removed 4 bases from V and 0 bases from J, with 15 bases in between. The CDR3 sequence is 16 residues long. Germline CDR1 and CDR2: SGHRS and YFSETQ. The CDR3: CASSIPLASSTDTQYF. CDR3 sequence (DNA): TGCGCCAGCAGCATCCCGCTAGCTTCTAGCACAGATACGCAGTATTTT.

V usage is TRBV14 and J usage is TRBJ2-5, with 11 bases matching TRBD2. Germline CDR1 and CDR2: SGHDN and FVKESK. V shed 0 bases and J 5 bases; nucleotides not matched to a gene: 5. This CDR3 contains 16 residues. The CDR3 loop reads CASSQDSGRALETQYF. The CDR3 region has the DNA TGTGCCAGCAGCCAAGATAGCGGGAGGGCATTGGAGACCCAGTACTTC. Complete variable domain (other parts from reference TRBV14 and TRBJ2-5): EAGVTQFPSHSVIEKGQTVTLRCDPISGHDNLYWYRRVMGKEIKFLLHFVKESKQDESGMPNNRFLAERTGGTYSTLKVQPAELEDSGVYFCASSQDSGRALETQYFGPGTRLLVL.

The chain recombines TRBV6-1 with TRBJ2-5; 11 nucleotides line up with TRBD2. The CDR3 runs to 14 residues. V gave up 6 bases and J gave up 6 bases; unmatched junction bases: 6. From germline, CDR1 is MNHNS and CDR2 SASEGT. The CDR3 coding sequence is TGTGCCAGCAGAGTAGCGGGAGGGCCAAAGACCCAGTACTTC. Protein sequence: CASRVAGGPKTQYF.

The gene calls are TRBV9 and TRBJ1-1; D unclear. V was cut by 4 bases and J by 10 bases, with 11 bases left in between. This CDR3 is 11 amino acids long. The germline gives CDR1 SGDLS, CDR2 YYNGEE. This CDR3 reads CASSSTPRAFF. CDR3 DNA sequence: TGTGCCAGCAGCTCGACGCCGAGAGCTTTCTTT. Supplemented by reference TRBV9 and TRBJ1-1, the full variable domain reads DSGVTQTPKHLITATGQRVTLRCSPRSGDLSVYWYQQSLDQGLQFLIQYYNGEERAKGNILERFSAQQFPDLHSELNLSSLELGDSALYFCASSSTPRAFFGQGTRLTVV.

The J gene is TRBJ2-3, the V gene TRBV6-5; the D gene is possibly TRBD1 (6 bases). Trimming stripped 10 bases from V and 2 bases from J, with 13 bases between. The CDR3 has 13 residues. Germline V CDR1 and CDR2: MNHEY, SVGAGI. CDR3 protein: CATGQPDTDTQYF. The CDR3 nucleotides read TGTGCCACCGGACAGCCAGACACAGATACGCAGTATTTT.